The subject of this entry is one TCR beta chain. There are 15 residues in the CDR3. Trimming cost V 1 base and J 0 bases, with 7 bases left between them. The germline V gene encodes CDR1 LGHNT and CDR2 FRNRAP. The sample originates from a study of blood T cell repertoires in COVID-19. In the study's own analysis: Nucleated cell number was recorded as an estimate derived from reference gene primer amplification. Sequencing was performed with immunoSEQ multiplex PCR; in TCRdb, only in-frame clones are kept and a portion is missing. From that table come the V and J calls and clone size; the DNA was used to work out D and trimming. Of about 220,000 clones in the sample, more than 65% are singletons; the top ten hold around 9.5%.

The rearrangement uses TRBV12-5 and TRBJ2-1, with D possibly TRBD2 on 5 matching bases. What was sequenced was peripheral blood. This TCR was sampled from a man aged 45-60 years with active or convalescent COVID-19. CDR3 residues: CASGLEDFSYNEQFF. CDR3 sequence (DNA): TGTGCTAGTGGTTTGGAGGACTTCTCCTACAATGAGCAGTTCTTC.